A single sample gave rise to the 23 T cell receptor beta chains below, sequenced in a study of CD8 T cell repertoires and HIV-1 epitope variants. These receptors have no identified antigens. Data came from immunoSEQ multiplex PCR; TCRdb stores just in-frame clones and leaves some out. Seen here are about 3,100 clones, around 63% observed once, and the top ten hold around 44%. Material for sequencing was cultured CD8+ T cells derived from PBMCs. The receptors were sampled from a male donor with HIV.

The V gene is TRBV6-5, the J gene TRBJ2-1, with D tentatively TRBD2 (5 bases). The length of the CDR3 is 15 residues. Germline loops: CDR1 MNHEY, CDR2 SVGAGI. V lost 5 bases, J lost 0 bases, and 11 bases lay in between. The CDR3 reads CASSLISGSYNEQFF. CDR3 nucleotide sequence: TGTGCCAGCAGTCTAATCAGCGGCTCCTACAATGAGCAGTTCTTC.

The rearrangement links TRBV18 to TRBJ1-2; D is perhaps TRBD1 (6 bases). Germline assignment: CDR1 KGHSH and CDR2 LQKENI. Trimming pared 2 bases from V and 4 bases from J, leaving 14 bases between. This CDR3 has 15 residues. The CDR3 is CASSPNSGEGYGYTF. The CDR3 coding sequence is TGTGCCAGCTCACCAAATTCAGGGGAGGGCTATGGCTACACCTTC.

The chain recombines TRBV7-4 with TRBJ2-7; the match to TRBD1 covers 7 bases. After removal of 3 bases from V and 7 bases from J, the junction contained 9 bases not matched to a gene. CDR1 and CDR2 from the germline V gene are SGHVT and SQSDAQ. The CDR3 totals 14 residues. The DNA of the CDR3 is TGTGCCAGCAGCTTGGGACAGTACCTTCGTGAGCAGTACTTC. Its translation is CASSLGQYLREQYF.

This sequence joins TRBV2 and TRBJ2-1, with unresolved D. Germline values: CDR1 SNHLY, CDR2 FYNNEI. V was clipped by 4 bases and J by 3 bases, with 7 bases between them. The CDR3 is 13 residues long. The CDR3 loop is CASSGANYNEQFF. The CDR3 DNA reads as TGTGCCAGCAGTGGGGCCAACTACAATGAGCAGTTCTTC.

The chain employs TRBV7-8 and TRBJ2-7; D is perhaps TRBD1 or TRBD2 (5 bases each). Trimming pared 1 base from V and 5 bases from J, leaving 9 bases between. The CDR3 loop spans 13 amino acids. The germline CDR1 and CDR2 sequences are SGHVS and FQNEAQ. The DNA of the CDR3 is TGTGCCAGCAGCTTAGGGGGGTTCGACGAGCAGTACTTC. Protein product: CASSLGGFDEQYF.

By frequency in the sample, this clone is large (0.1 to 1%). The genes are TRBV4-1 and TRBJ1-1; 8 nucleotides line up with TRBD1. CDR1 and CDR2 from the germline V gene are MGHRA and YSYEKL. With 4 bases clipped from V and 8 bases from J, the junction kept 6 bases outside the gene matches. This CDR3 comprises 13 residues. The CDR3 bases are TGCGCCAGCAGCCGTTTACAGGGGGAGGAAGCTTTCTTT. Its protein product is CASSRLQGEEAFF.

This clone appeared a single time. The chain recombines TRBV19 with TRBJ2-7, with D possibly being TRBD2 (5 bases). CDR3 length: 14 residues. Germline assignment: CDR1 LNHDA and CDR2 SQIVND (reference sequence). V gave up 4 bases and J gave up 2 bases, with 12 bases separating them. CDR3 nucleotide sequence: TGTGCCAGTAGTACCCCTGGGAGCCCCTACGAGCAGTACTTC. This codes for CASSTPGSPYEQYF.

The chain is built from TRBV15 and TRBJ2-5, with D unclear. The V end was cut by 4 bases, the J end by 5 bases, with 17 bases between. The CDR3 runs 15 residues. From germline, CDR1 is LNHNV and CDR2 YYDKDF (reference sequence). CDR3 region: CATSTQRHSPETQYF. DNA for the CDR3: TGTGCCACCAGCACTCAAAGACACTCTCCGGAGACCCAGTACTTC.

The V gene is TRBV5-1, the J gene TRBJ2-5; D is perhaps TRBD1 (5 bases). The CDR3 is 14 amino acids. V lost 2 bases to trimming and J lost 5 bases, with 13 bases between them. Per the germline V gene, CDR1 is SGHRS and CDR2 is YFSETQ. CDR3 residues: CASSFWGSDETQYF. The CDR3 DNA reads TGCGCCAGCAGCTTCTGGGGCTCCGACGAGACCCAGTACTTC.

The chain employs TRBV14 and TRBJ2-7; no clear D gene. The CDR3 contains 13 residues. CDR1 is SGHDN, CDR2 FVKESK, per germline. V was pared by 4 bases and J by 5 bases, with 12 bases between. CDR3 residues: CASSRHNLDEQYF. CDR3 DNA: TGTGCCAGCAGCCGACACAACCTGGACGAGCAGTACTTC. Filled out from reference TRBV14 and TRBJ2-7, the complete variable domain reads EAGVTQFPSHSVIEKGQTVTLRCDPISGHDNLYWYRRVMGKEIKFLLHFVKESKQDESGMPNNRFLAERTGGTYSTLKVQPAELEDSGVYFCASSRHNLDEQYFGPGTRLTVT.

The chain has TRBV19 and TRBJ1-1, with 7 nucleotides matching TRBD1. In germline, CDR1 is LNHDA, CDR2 SQIVND (reference sequence). Losses at the gene ends were 3 bases for V and 3 bases for J; bases not matched to a gene: 4. The CDR3 covers 14 residues. Written as DNA, the CDR3 is TGTGCCAGTAGTATCGGCAGGGGGGACACTGAAGCTTTCTTT. It translates to CASSIGRGDTEAFF.

The chain combines TRBV5-5 with TRBJ2-5; D might be TRBD1 or TRBD2, each matching 6 bases. The CDR3 consists of 15 residues. Between the trimmed V and J ends, which lost 4 bases and 5 bases, there was a span of 18 bases. Germline values: CDR1 SGHKS, CDR2 YYEKEE (reference sequence). The CDR3 DNA reads TGTGCCAGCAGCCTCCTAGGGGGGACGGAGGAGACCCAGTACTTC. Protein: CASSLLGGTEETQYF. Full variable domain (rest looked up from reference TRBV5-5 and TRBJ2-5): DAGVTQSPTHLIKTRGQQVTLRCSPISGHKSVSWYQQVLGQGPQFIFQYYEKEERGRGNFPDRFSARQFPNYSSELNVNALLLGDSALYLCASSLLGGTEETQYFGPGTRLLVL.

The chain uses TRBV19 and TRBJ2-1, with D perhaps matching TRBD1 (5 bases). CDR3 length equals 15 residues. Trimming cost V 3 bases and J 0 bases, with 9 bases left between them. The germline V gene encodes CDR1 LNHDA and CDR2 SQIVND (reference sequence). In DNA, the CDR3 is TGTGCCAGTAGTATGCAGGACACCTCCTACAATGAGCAGTTCTTC. Residues: CASSMQDTSYNEQFF.

The chain carries TRBV27 and TRBJ2-7; 7 nucleotides align to TRBD1. The CDR3 spans 13 residues. The trim removed 5 bases at V and 6 bases at J, leaving 7 bases unmatched. In germline, CDR1 is MNHEY, CDR2 SMNVEV (reference sequence). CDR3 in amino acids: CASSGSTGIEQYF. Here the CDR3 DNA reads TGTGCCAGCAGTGGATCGACAGGGATCGAGCAGTACTTC.

This clone has only a few counts. The genes are TRBV2 and TRBJ1-1; 7 bases match TRBD1. Germline V gene lookup returns CDR1 SNHLY and CDR2 FYNNEI. With 3 bases clipped from V and 4 bases from J, the junction kept 14 bases outside the gene matches. The CDR3 has 17 amino acids. The CDR3 loop reads CASSDSGTATQGTEAFF. The CDR3 DNA sequence: TGTGCCAGCAGTGATTCCGGGACAGCTACTCAGGGCACTGAAGCTTTCTTT.

The chain couples TRBV11-2 to TRBJ2-7; 15 bases map to TRBD2. The CDR3 totals 17 residues. Per germline, CDR1 SGHAT and CDR2 FQNNGV. J gave up 3 bases and V 0 bases, and 3 bases lay outside the gene matches. In DNA, the CDR3 is TGTGCCAGCAGCTTAGATCCGGGACTAGCGGGGGGCTACGAGCAGTACTTC. It encodes CASSLDPGLAGGYEQYF. Combining the CDR3 with reference TRBV11-2 and TRBJ2-7 gives the whole variable domain EAGVAQSPRYKIIEKRQSVAFWCNPISGHATLYWYQQILGQGPKLLIQFQNNGVVDDSQLPKDRFSAERLKGVDSTLKIQPAKLEDSAVYLCASSLDPGLAGGYEQYFGPGTRLTVT.

This clone was recorded a few times. V and J are TRBV9 and TRBJ1-1, with D possibly TRBD1 on 5 matching bases. V lost 4 bases, J lost 5 bases, and 18 bases lay in between. CDR1 and CDR2 (germline): SGDLS, YYNGEE. The length of the CDR3 is 15 residues. CDR3 in DNA: TGTGCCAGCAGCCACGCACCAGGGCGCGATACTGAAGCTTTCTTT. The encoded protein is CASSHAPGRDTEAFF.

The V gene is TRBV21-1, the J gene TRBJ2-1; the table gives TRBD1 as D, unverified against the DNA. TRBV21-1 is an annotated pseudogene. The CDR3 length is 14 residues. DNA of the CDR3: TGTGCCAGCAGCAAAAATTCAGGGGTTAATGAGCAGTTCTTC. It specifies CASSKNSGVNEQFF.

This clone appeared a single time. Other DNA variants within this sample encode the same CDR3. In nucleotides, the CDR3 is TGTGCCAGCAGCCAAGGTCCGGGGGACGAGCAGTACTTC. Translation gives CASSQGPGDEQYF. The rearrangement joins TRBV7-6 to TRBJ2-7; D possibly corresponds to TRBD2 (6 bases). Germline V CDR1 and CDR2: SGHVS, FNYEAQ. The CDR3 is 13 residues long. V was shortened by 5 bases and J by 5 bases, with 13 bases between the two germline ends.

The chain is built from TRBV5-6 and TRBJ2-7; 7 nucleotides agree with TRBD2. CDR1 is SGHDT and CDR2 is YYEEEE in the germline V gene. The CDR3 runs to 13 residues. J was trimmed by 6 bases and V by 0 bases; bases with no gene match: 3. CDR3 nucleotide sequence: TGTGCCAGCAGCTTGGTGTCGGGGGGCGAGCAGTACTTC. Its translation is CASSLVSGGEQYF.

This clone has only a few counts. The genes are TRBV10-1 and TRBJ2-2, with 8 bases identical to TRBD1. V lost 0 bases and J lost 4; bases outside the gene matches: 7. The CDR3 covers 17 residues. Germline V gene data show CDR1 as WNHNN and CDR2 as SYGVQD (reference sequence). As DNA, the CDR3 is TGCGCCAGCAGTGAGTCGGGGCAGGGGGCCCTCACCGGGGAGCTGTTTTTT. Residues: CASSESGQGALTGELFF.

DNA for the CDR3: TGTGCCAGCAGTAGGGGGGGTAACGGCTACACCTTC. Residues: CASSRGGNGYTF. The V and J genes are TRBV6-5 and TRBJ1-2; D is perhaps TRBD1 (6 bases). V was shortened by 5 bases and J by 8 bases, with 12 bases between the two germline ends. Germline CDR1 reads MNHEY; CDR2 reads SVGAGI. The CDR3 is 12 amino acids.

This clone showed up just a few times. The J gene is TRBJ2-5, the V gene TRBV27; the D gene is possibly TRBD1 (6 bases). The CDR3 sequence is 15 residues long. Trimming pared 3 bases from V and 4 bases from J, leaving 15 bases between. CDR1 and CDR2 from the germline V gene are MNHEY and SMNVEV (reference sequence). The CDR3 DNA follows: TGTGCCAGCAGTTTGTCTACAGGGATGGGAGAGACCCAGTACTTC. As protein: CASSLSTGMGETQYF.